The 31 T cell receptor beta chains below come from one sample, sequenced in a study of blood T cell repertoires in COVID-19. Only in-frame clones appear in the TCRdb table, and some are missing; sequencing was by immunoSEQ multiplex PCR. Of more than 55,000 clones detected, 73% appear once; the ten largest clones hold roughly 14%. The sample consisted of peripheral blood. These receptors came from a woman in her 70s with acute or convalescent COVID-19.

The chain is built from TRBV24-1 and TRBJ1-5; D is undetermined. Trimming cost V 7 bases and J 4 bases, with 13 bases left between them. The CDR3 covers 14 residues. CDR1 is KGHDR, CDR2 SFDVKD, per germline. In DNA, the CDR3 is TGTGCCACCAGCGACCCTCGGGAGAATCAGCCCCAGCATTTT. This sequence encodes CATSDPRENQPQHF.

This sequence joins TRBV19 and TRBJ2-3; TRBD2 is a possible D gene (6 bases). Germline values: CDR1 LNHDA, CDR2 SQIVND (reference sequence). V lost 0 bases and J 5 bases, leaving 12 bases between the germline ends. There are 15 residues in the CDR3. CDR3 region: CASSIDPGRGDTQYF. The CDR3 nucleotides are TGTGCCAGTAGTATAGATCCGGGGCGGGGAGATACGCAGTATTTT.

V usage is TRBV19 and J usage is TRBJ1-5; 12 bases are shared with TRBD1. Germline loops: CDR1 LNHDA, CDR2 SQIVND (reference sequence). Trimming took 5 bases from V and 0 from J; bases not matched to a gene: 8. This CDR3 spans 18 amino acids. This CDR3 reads CASSSGQGAGYSNQPQHF. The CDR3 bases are TGTGCCAGTAGTTCGGGACAGGGGGCGGGATATAGCAATCAGCCCCAGCATTTT.

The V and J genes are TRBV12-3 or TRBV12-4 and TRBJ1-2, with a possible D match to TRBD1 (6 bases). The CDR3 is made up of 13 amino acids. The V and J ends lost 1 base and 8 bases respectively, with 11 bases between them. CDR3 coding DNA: TGTGCCAGCAGTTTAGGGGCAGGGGAAGGCTACACCTTC. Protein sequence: CASSLGAGEGYTF.

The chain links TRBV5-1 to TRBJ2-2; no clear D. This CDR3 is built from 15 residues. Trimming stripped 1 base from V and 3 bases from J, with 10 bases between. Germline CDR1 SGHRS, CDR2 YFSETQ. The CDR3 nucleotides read TGCGCCAGCAGCTTGTTGGGCGCCGACACCGGGGAGCTGTTTTTT. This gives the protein CASSLLGADTGELFF.

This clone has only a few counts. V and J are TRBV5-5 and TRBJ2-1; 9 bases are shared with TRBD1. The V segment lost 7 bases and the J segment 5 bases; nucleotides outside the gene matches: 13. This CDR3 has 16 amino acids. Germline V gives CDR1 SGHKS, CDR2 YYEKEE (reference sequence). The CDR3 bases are TGTGCCAGCTATCCGAGGGGGACAGGGATCGACAATGAGCAGTTCTTC. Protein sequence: CASYPRGTGIDNEQFF.

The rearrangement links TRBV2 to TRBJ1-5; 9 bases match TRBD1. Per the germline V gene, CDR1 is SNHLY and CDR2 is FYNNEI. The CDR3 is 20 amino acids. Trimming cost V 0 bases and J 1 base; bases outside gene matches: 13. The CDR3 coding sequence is TGTGCCAGCAGTGAAGCCCTCGGACAGGGGACGAGTATAAGCAATCAGCCCCAGCATTTT. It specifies CASSEALGQGTSISNQPQHF.

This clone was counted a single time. CDR3 coding DNA: TGTGCCAGCAGCCCAACTCGCTCCTACAATGAGCAGTTCTTC. It encodes CASSPTRSYNEQFF. The chain joins TRBV13 to TRBJ2-1; D is uncertain. CDR3 length: 14 residues. The germline V gene encodes CDR1 PRHDT and CDR2 FYEKMQ (reference sequence). Between the trimmed V and J ends, which lost 5 bases and 0 bases, there was a span of 8 bases.

This CDR3 reads CATSDLSGGGTDTQYF. The CDR3 DNA sequence: TGTGCCACCAGTGACCTTAGCGGGGGGGGCACAGATACGCAGTATTTT. The J gene is TRBJ2-3, the V gene TRBV24-1, with 11 bases fitting TRBD2. The J segment lost 1 base and the V segment lost 4 bases, leaving 3 bases of the junction unmatched. The CDR3 covers 16 residues. CDR1 and CDR2 (germline): KGHDR, SFDVKD.

CDR3 DNA sequence: TGTGCCACCAGCAGAGCGGCGGGGACAGGGGGCATCCAGCCCCAGCATTTT. Translated: CATSRAAGTGGIQPQHF. J is TRBJ1-5 and V is TRBV15, with TRBD1 matching 12 bases. With V trimmed by 1 base and J by 7 bases, 8 bases remained unmatched. This CDR3 spans 17 amino acids. Germline V gene sequence: CDR1 LNHNV, CDR2 YYDKDF (reference sequence).

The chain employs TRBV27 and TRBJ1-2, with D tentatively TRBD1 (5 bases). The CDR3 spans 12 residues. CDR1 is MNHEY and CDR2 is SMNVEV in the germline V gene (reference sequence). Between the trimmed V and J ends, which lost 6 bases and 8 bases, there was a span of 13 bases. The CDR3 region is CASRGPTGGYTF. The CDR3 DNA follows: TGTGCCAGCAGGGGGCCTACCGGAGGCTACACCTTC.

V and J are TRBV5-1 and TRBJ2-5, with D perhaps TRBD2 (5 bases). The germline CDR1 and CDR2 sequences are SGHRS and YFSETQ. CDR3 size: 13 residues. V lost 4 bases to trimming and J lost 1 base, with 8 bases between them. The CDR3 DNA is TGCGCCAGCAGCGTCCGGGGCCAAGAGACCCAGTACTTC. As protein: CASSVRGQETQYF.

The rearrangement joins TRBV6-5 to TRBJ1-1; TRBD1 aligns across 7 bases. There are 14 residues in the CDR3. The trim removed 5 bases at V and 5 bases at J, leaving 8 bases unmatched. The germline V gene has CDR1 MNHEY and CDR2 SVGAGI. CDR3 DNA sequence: TGTGCCAGCAGTCACGGGACAGAGGGGACTGAAGCTTTCTTT. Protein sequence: CASSHGTEGTEAFF.

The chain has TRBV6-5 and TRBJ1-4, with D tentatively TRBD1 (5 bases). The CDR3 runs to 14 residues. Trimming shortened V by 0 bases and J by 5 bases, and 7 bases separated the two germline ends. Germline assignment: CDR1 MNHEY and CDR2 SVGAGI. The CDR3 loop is CASSYSAGNEKLFF. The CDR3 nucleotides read TGTGCCAGCAGTTACTCAGCAGGGAATGAAAAACTGTTTTTT.

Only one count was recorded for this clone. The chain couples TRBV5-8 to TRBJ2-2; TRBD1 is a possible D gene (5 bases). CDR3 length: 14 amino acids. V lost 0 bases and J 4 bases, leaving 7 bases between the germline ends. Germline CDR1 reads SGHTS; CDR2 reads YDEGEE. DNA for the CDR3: TGTGCCAGCAGCTTGGGACAGAGCACCGGGGAGCTGTTTTTT. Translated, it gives CASSLGQSTGELFF.

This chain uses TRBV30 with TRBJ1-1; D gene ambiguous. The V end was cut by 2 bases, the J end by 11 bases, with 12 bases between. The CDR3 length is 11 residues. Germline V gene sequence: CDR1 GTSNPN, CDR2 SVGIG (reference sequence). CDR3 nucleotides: TGTGCCTGGAGTCCCCAACAGTATGCTTTCTTT. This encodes CAWSPQQYAFF.

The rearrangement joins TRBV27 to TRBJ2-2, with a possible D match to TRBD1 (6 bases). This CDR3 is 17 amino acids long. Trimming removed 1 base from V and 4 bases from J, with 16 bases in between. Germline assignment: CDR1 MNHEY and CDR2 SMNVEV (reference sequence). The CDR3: CASSLFLGQMGTGELFF. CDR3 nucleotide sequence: TGTGCCAGCAGTTTATTCCTCGGACAGATGGGCACCGGGGAGCTGTTTTTT.

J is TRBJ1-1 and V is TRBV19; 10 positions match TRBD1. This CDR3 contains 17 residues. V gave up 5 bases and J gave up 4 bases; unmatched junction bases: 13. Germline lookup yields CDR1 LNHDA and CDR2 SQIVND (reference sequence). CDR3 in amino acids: CASSPTPDRGVATEAFF. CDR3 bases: TGTGCCAGTAGTCCGACTCCGGACAGGGGGGTGGCCACTGAAGCTTTCTTT.

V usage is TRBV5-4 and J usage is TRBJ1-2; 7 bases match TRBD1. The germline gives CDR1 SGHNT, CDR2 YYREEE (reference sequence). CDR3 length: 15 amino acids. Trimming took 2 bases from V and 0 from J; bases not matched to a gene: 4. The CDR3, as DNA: TGTGCCAGCAGCTTTGACAGGGCCTCTAACTATGGCTACACCTTC. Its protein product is CASSFDRASNYGYTF.

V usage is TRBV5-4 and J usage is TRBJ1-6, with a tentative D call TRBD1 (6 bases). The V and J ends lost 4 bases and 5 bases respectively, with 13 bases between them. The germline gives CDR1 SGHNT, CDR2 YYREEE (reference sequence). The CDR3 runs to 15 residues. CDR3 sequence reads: CASSIYRVNNSPLHF. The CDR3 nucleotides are TGTGCCAGCAGCATATACAGGGTGAATAATTCACCCCTCCACTTT.

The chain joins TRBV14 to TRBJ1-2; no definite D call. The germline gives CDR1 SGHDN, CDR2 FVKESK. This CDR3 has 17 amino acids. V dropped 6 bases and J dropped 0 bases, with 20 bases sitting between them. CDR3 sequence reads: CASRRSGSTEANYGYTF. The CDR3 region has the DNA TGTGCCAGCAGACGATCCGGGAGTACGGAAGCTAACTATGGCTACACCTTC.

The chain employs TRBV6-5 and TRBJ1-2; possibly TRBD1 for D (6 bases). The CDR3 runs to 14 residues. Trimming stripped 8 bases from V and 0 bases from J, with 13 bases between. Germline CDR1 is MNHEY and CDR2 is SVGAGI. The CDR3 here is CASGSGQTNYGYTF. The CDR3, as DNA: TGTGCCAGCGGGTCAGGACAGACTAACTATGGCTACACCTTC.

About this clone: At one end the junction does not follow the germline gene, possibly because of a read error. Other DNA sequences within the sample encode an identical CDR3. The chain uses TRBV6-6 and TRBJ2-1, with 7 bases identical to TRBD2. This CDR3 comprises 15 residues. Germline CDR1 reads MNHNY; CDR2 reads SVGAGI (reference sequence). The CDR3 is CASSLRAPGGDEQFF. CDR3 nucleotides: TGCGCCAGCAGCCTCAGGGCCCCTGGGGGGGATGAGCAGTTCTTC.

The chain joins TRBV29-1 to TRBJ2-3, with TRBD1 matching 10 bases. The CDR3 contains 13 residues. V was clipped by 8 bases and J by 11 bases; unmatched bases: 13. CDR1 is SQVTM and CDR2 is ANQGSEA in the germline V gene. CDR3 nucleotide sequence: TGCAGCACGACGGGACAGGGGTCTGGTGAGCAGTATTTT. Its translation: CSTTGQGSGEQYF.

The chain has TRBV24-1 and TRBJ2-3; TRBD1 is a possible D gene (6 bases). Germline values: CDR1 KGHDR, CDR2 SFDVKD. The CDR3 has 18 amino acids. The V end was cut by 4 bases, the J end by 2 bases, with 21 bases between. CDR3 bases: TGTGCCACCAGTGACCCGGACAGCCATTCACCTTACACAGATACGCAGTATTTT. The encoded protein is CATSDPDSHSPYTDTQYF.

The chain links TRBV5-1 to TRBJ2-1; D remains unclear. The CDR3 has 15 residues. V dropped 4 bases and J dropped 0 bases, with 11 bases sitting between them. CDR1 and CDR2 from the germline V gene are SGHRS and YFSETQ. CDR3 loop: CASSPGYTSYNEQFF. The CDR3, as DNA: TGCGCCAGCAGCCCCGGGTACACCTCCTACAATGAGCAGTTCTTC.

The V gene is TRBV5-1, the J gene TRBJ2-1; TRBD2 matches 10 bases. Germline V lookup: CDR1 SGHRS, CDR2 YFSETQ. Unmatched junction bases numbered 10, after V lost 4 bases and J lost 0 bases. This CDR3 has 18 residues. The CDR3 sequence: CASSGGLAAYSSYNEQFF. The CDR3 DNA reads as TGCGCCAGCAGCGGAGGACTAGCGGCCTATAGCTCCTACAATGAGCAGTTCTTC. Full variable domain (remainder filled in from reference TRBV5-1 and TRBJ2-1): KAGVTQTPRYLIKTRGQQVTLSCSPISGHRSVSWYQQTPGQGLQFLFEYFSETQRNKGNFPGRFSGRQFSNSRSEMNVSTLELGDSALYLCASSGGLAAYSSYNEQFFGPGTRLTVL.

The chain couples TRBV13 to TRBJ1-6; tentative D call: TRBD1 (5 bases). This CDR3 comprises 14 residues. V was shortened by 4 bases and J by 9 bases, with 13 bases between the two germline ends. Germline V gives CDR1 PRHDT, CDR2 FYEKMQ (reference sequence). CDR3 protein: CASSSGGGGSPLHF. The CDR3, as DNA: TGTGCCAGCAGCTCCGGCGGGGGTGGTTCACCCCTCCACTTT.

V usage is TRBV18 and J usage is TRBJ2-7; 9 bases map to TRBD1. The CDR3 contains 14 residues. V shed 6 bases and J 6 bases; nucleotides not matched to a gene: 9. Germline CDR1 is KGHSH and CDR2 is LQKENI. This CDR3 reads CASSPGTGYLEQYF. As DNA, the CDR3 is TGTGCCAGCTCCCCCGGGACAGGGTATCTCGAGCAGTACTTC.

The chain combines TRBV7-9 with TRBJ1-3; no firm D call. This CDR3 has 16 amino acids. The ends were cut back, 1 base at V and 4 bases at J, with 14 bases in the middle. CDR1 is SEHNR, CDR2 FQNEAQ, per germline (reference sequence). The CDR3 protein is CASSLVMGSPGNTIYF. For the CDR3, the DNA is TGTGCCAGCAGCTTAGTCATGGGGAGTCCGGGAAACACCATATATTTT.

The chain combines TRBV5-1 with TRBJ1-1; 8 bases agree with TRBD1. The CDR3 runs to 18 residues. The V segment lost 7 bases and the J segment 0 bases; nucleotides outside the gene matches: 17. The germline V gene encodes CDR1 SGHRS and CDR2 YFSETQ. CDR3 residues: CASHRVSGGLGMNTEAFF. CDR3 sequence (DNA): TGCGCCAGCCACCGGGTGTCAGGGGGCTTAGGCATGAACACTGAAGCTTTCTTT. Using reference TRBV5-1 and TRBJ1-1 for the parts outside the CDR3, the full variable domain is KAGVTQTPRYLIKTRGQQVTLSCSPISGHRSVSWYQQTPGQGLQFLFEYFSETQRNKGNFPGRFSGRQFSNSRSEMNVSTLELGDSALYLCASHRVSGGLGMNTEAFFGQGTRLTVV.